This is a list of T cell receptor beta chains from one sample in a study of OX40 agonist ivuxolimab in advanced cancers. Produced via immunoSEQ multiplex PCR; TCRdb's table is partial and in-frame only. The table has some 28,000 clones, less than 95% seen once. Sequencing was performed on CD4+ or CD8+ T cells sorted from blood, taken in a trial of the OX40 agonist ivuxolimab. The receptor source for this set is an adult with an advanced solid tumor such as melanoma, head and neck, liver or kidney cancer. Each CDR3 is given with its conserved first and last residue. The D gene is left open where the match is weak. Clone size is shown for a subset of rows, as once, few, many or a class of expanded clone.

TRBV6-1,NA,NA,TRBJ2-2,CASSEWIPRPDGGELFF,TGTGCCAGCAGTGAATGGATTCCTAGACCCGATGGCGGGGAGCTGTTTTTT
TRBV18,NA,NA,TRBJ2-6,CASSQGPTSGANVLTF,TGTGCCAGCTCCCAGGGGCCAACCTCTGGGGCCAACGTCCTGACTTTC
TRBV11-3,NA,TRBD2,TRBJ2-5,CASSLRASGKETQYF,TGTGCCAGCAGCTTAAGGGCTAGCGGGAAAGAGACCCAGTACTTC
TRBV5-8,NA,TRBD1,TRBJ2-7,CASSRGQVYEQYF,TGTGCCAGCAGCCGGGGACAGGTCTACGAGCAGTACTTC
TRBV5-1,NA,TRBD1,TRBJ2-1,CASKGTGPYNEQFF,TGCGCCAGCAAAGGGACAGGGCCCTACAATGAGCAGTTCTTC
TRBV7-9,NA,NA,TRBJ2-4,CASSSPLLAKNIQYF,TGTGCCAGCAGCTCCCCCTTATTAGCCAAAAACATTCAGTACTTC
TRBV5-5,NA,TRBD1,TRBJ1-2,CASSVGQGLYGYTF,TGTGCCAGCAGCGTGGGACAGGGGCTTTATGGCTACACCTTC
TRBV5-4,NA,NA,TRBJ1-1,CASSSPTEAFF,TGTGCCAGCAGCTCCCCCACTGAAGCTTTCTTT
TRBV19,NA,NA,TRBJ2-7,CASRGAASNEQYF,TGTGCCAGTAGAGGGGCAGCCTCCAACGAGCAGTACTTC
TRBV27,NA,NA,TRBJ2-1,CASSPPDRLYNEQFF,TGTGCCAGCAGCCCACCTGACAGGCTATACAATGAGCAGTTCTTC
TRBV7-8,NA,NA,TRBJ2-7,CASSLALYEQYF,TGTGCCAGCAGCTTAGCACTGTACGAGCAGTACTTC
TRBV11-2,NA,NA,TRBJ2-7,CASSFQWNEQYF,TGTGCCAGCAGCTTCCAGTGGAACGAGCAGTACTTC
TRBV10-2,NA,TRBD1,TRBJ2-7,CASSGVDRGTYEQYF,TGCGCCAGCAGTGGCGTTGACAGGGGGACCTACGAGCAGTACTTC
TRBV7-2,NA,NA,TRBJ2-7,CASSFRLAGGYEQYF,TGTGCCAGCAGCTTTCGTCTTGCCGGTGGTTACGAGCAGTACTTC
TRBV9,few,NA,TRBJ2-7,CASSVEEYSHEQYF,TGTGCCAGCAGCGTAGAAGAATACTCCCACGAGCAGTACTTC
TRBV7-9,NA,NA,TRBJ2-7,CASSLDWGNYEQYF,TGTGCCAGCAGCTTAGATTGGGGAAACTACGAGCAGTACTTC
TRBV4-3,NA,NA,TRBJ2-2,CASRPGRWAGELFF,TGCGCCAGCAGACCGGGACGGTGGGCCGGGGAGCTGTTTTTT
TRBV5-1,NA,NA,TRBJ2-7,CASSLGPEQYF,TGCGCCAGCAGCTTGGGACCCGAGCAGTACTTC
TRBV6-6,NA,TRBD1,TRBJ1-4,CASSWTGGREKLFF,TGTGCCAGCAGTTGGACAGGGGGACGGGAAAAACTGTTTTTT
TRBV25-1,NA,TRBD2,TRBJ2-1,CASSELTASGRSYNEQFF,TGTGCCAGCAGTGAACTCACCGCTAGCGGGAGGTCCTACAATGAGCAGTTCTTC
TRBV28,once,TRBD1,TRBJ2-6,CASSYRDRAKTGANVLTF,TGTGCCAGCAGTTACCGGGACAGGGCTAAGACTGGGGCCAACGTCCTGACTTTC
TRBV4-3,NA,NA,TRBJ2-7,CASSHRDGTYEQYF,TGCGCCAGCAGCCACCGGGACGGAACCTACGAGCAGTACTTC
TRBV23-1,once,TRBD1,TRBJ2-2,CASSQSPGGGEVIMGSSTELFF,TGCGCCAGCAGTCAATCGCCAGGGGGCGGAGAAGTTATAATGGGGAGCTCGACCGAGCTGTTTTTT
TRBV5-7,few,NA,TRBJ2-5,CASSFGEGPETQYF,TGTGCCAGCAGCTTTGGTGAGGGCCCGGAGACCCAGTACTTC
TRBV4-3,NA,TRBD2,TRBJ2-7,CASSQETSGAYEQYF,TGCGCCAGCAGCCAAGAGACTAGCGGGGCCTACGAGCAGTACTTC
TRBV29-1,NA,NA,TRBJ2-2,CSALIERFPGELFF,TGCAGCGCCCTCATTGAGAGGTTCCCCGGGGAGCTGTTTTTT
TRBV10-3,NA,TRBD2,TRBJ2-2,CAIAPRLAGESGELFF,TGTGCCATCGCACCGAGACTAGCGGGAGAGTCCGGGGAGCTGTTTTTT
TRBV5-4,NA,TRBD2,TRBJ2-3,CASSMVYLAGGPIDTQYF,TGTGCCAGCAGTATGGTATATCTAGCGGGAGGGCCTATAGATACGCAGTATTTT
TRBV7-6,NA,NA,TRBJ2-3,CASSLEAGTSTDTQYF,TGTGCCAGCAGCTTAGAGGCCGGGACTAGCACAGATACGCAGTATTTT
TRBV5-4,NA,NA,TRBJ2-7,CASSLPGPDMDEQYF,TGTGCCAGCAGCCTACCGGGACCGGACATGGACGAGCAGTACTTC
TRBV7-9,NA,TRBD2,TRBJ2-1,CASRAGTSVIEQFF,TGTGCCAGCAGGGCCGGGACTAGCGTAATTGAGCAGTTCTTC
TRBV12-5,NA,NA,TRBJ2-7,CASGLADSWVNEQYF,TGTGCTAGTGGTTTGGCGGACAGTTGGGTCAACGAGCAGTACTTC
TRBV7-9,once,TRBD1,TRBJ1-5,CASSLGQGNQPQHF,TGTGCCAGCAGCCTGGGACAGGGAAATCAGCCCCAGCATTTT
TRBV9,NA,TRBD2,TRBJ2-7,CASSVDLAGGAEQYF,TGTGCCAGCAGCGTAGACCTAGCGGGAGGGGCCGAGCAGTACTTC
TRBV25-1,NA,TRBD2,TRBJ2-1,CASSELGAVAGGSYEQFF,TGTGCCAGCAGTGAATTAGGTGCGGTAGCGGGAGGATCGTATGAGCAGTTCTTC
TRBV7-2,NA,NA,TRBJ2-7,CASSLSDKYYEQYF,TGTGCCAGCAGCTTGAGTGACAAGTACTACGAGCAGTACTTC
TRBV4-3,NA,NA,TRBJ2-1,CASSQDRTEQFF,TGCGCCAGCAGCCAAGACAGGACCGAGCAGTTCTTC
TRBV7-6,NA,TRBD2,TRBJ2-7,CASSLAWGGNYEQYF,TGTGCCAGCAGCTTAGCGTGGGGGGGAAACTACGAGCAGTACTTC
TRBV4-2,NA,NA,TRBJ2-7,CASSQEDGYEQYF,TGTGCCAGCAGCCAAGAGGATGGGTACGAGCAGTACTTC
TRBV9,NA,TRBD2,TRBJ2-3,CASSVPSSGSEDTQYF,TGTGCCAGCAGCGTACCAAGTAGCGGGAGCGAAGATACGCAGTATTTT
TRBV11-3,NA,NA,TRBJ2-7,CASSLDLGSGLYEQYF,TGTGCCAGCAGCTTAGATCTCGGTTCGGGATTATACGAGCAGTACTTC
TRBV19,NA,TRBD1,TRBJ2-7,CASSVAGQGYEQYF,TGTGCCAGTAGTGTGGCGGGACAGGGGTACGAGCAGTACTTC
TRBV30,once,NA,TRBJ2-1,CAWSVPHRASDRNEQFF,TGTGCCTGGAGTGTACCCCACCGGGCTAGCGATAGGAATGAGCAGTTCTTC
TRBV5-4,NA,NA,TRBJ1-2,CASSLTRLVMEGRYYGYTF,TGTGCCAGCAGCCTGACCCGTCTAGTAATGGAGGGGCGGTACTATGGCTACACCTTC
TRBV7-2,NA,TRBD1,TRBJ2-7,CASSLDQGAYDEQYF,TGTGCCAGCAGCTTAGACCAGGGGGCGTATGACGAGCAGTACTTC
TRBV29-1,NA,NA,TRBJ1-2,CSPRTLNRYGYTF,TGCAGCCCCCGGACCCTCAACCGCTATGGCTACACCTTC
TRBV19,NA,TRBD2,TRBJ2-1,CASSNSIAGSFF,TGTGCCAGTAGTAACTCCATAGCGGGAAGCTTCTTC
TRBV6-5,NA,NA,TRBJ2-3,CASSYLKGSTDTQYF,TGTGCCAGCAGTTACTTAAAGGGGAGCACAGATACGCAGTATTTT
TRBV2,NA,TRBD2,TRBJ2-5,CASSMTSGSLETQYF,TGTGCCAGCAGTATGACTAGCGGGAGTCTTGAGACCCAGTACTTC
TRBV4-2,NA,TRBD1,TRBJ1-5,CASSHKRTGYQPQHF,TGTGCCAGCAGCCATAAAAGGACAGGCTATCAGCCCCAGCATTTT
TRBV5-6,NA,NA,TRBJ2-5,CASSLDSARGTQYF,TGTGCCAGCAGCTTGGACTCGGCCAGGGGGACCCAGTACTTC
TRBV7-9,NA,TRBD2,TRBJ2-1,CASSSTGTSESSYNEQFF,TGTGCCAGCAGCTCAACCGGGACTAGCGAAAGCTCCTACAATGAGCAGTTCTTC
TRBV11-2,once,NA,TRBJ1-1,CASSLVYSLNTEAFF,TGTGCCAGCAGCTTAGTGTACAGTTTGAACACTGAAGCTTTCTTT